The 4 T cell receptor beta chains reported below all come from one sample, sequenced in a study of identical twins. MiXCR, run by TCRdb on the 5' RACE reads, gives a single entry per CDR3 protein. The profile shows approximately 890,000 distinct CDR3 sequences, around an eighth of them singletons. These data also featured in a second study, about yellow fever vaccine responses in identical twins.

The sequenced sample consisted of PBMCs. The receptors stem from a young woman in good health.

This clonotype occurred a few times. The rearrangement links TRBV15 to TRBJ2-5; D not resolved. The CDR3 has 13 residues. The V gene lost 5 bases and the J gene lost 4 bases, with 11 bases spanning the gap. Germline CDR1 and CDR2: LNHNV and YYDKDF (reference sequence). CDR3 coding DNA: TGTGCCACCAGCGAGGCGAGGATAGAGACCCAGTACTTC. It translates to CATSEARIETQYF.

This clonotype occurred a few times. The chain has TRBV7-9 and TRBJ2-1; tentatively, D is TRBD2 (6 bases). CDR3 size: 14 residues. V shed 0 bases and J shed 8 bases, with 11 bases lying between them. Germline-derived CDR1 and CDR2 are SEHNR and FQNEAQ (reference sequence). DNA of the CDR3: TGTGCCAGCAGCTTAGCGGTTGCGGGGTATGAGCAGTTCTTC. Translation gives CASSLAVAGYEQFF.

The table lists this clonotype with a few counts. The chain combines TRBV10-3 with TRBJ2-1, with D possibly matching TRBD2 (6 bases). V lost 5 bases and J lost 1, with 9 bases in between. Per germline, CDR1 ENHRY and CDR2 SYGVKD. The CDR3 contains 14 residues. In DNA, the CDR3 is TGTGCCATCAGTTCTAGCGCTTCCTACAATGAGCAGTTCTTC. Translated, it gives CAISSSASYNEQFF.

This clonotype was detected many times. The V gene is TRBV24-1, the J gene TRBJ2-3; D unresolved. Germline lookup yields CDR1 KGHDR and CDR2 SFDVKD. Trimming cost V 12 bases and J 1 base, with 13 bases left between them. The CDR3 runs to 13 residues. CDR3 residues: CAAGDWGTDTQYF. The CDR3, as DNA: TGTGCCGCCGGAGATTGGGGCACAGATACGCAGTATTTT.